One and the same sample provided the 9 T cell receptor beta chains below, sequenced in a study of regulatory T cells in long-lasting Graves disease. iRepertoire HTBI primers and Arm-PCR of CDR3 regions built TCR beta libraries. TCRdb reprocessed the multiplex PCR reads via MiXCR and lists one record per CDR3 protein. The profile shows 420,000 or so distinct CDR3 sequences, 16% of them singletons. Documented time point: newly diagnosed GD, antithyroid drugs for less than 3 months. The TCR library was prepared using RNA isolated from PBMCs. These data were likewise used in another study, on T cells in Graves' hyperthyroidism and ophthalmopathy.

The sample consisted of peripheral blood mononuclear cells (PBMCs), taken at new diagnosis, from a patient treated with antithyroid drugs. All receptors derive from a woman in her late teens or twenties with Graves disease.

This clonotype was seen only a few times. In DNA form, the CDR3 reads TGCAGCGTTGATGGGACAAACTATGGCTACACCTTC. Its translation: CSVDGTNYGYTF. V gene TRBV29-1 combines with J gene TRBJ1-2; D may be TRBD1 (6 bases). The CDR3 is made up of 12 amino acids. Germline V gene lookup returns CDR1 SQVTM and CDR2 ANQGSEA. Trimming took off 3 bases at V and 2 bases at J, with 7 bases between the two ends.

A few counts support this clonotype. The chain couples TRBV7-9 to TRBJ2-1; D is perhaps TRBD2 (6 bases). V lost 5 bases and J lost 0, with 17 bases in between. Germline CDR1 SEHNR, CDR2 FQNEAQ (reference sequence). The CDR3 totals 17 residues. CDR3 DNA: TGTGCCAGCAGCGGCATGCTGGGGGAGGTCTCCTACAATGAGCAGTTCTTC. Its translation is CASSGMLGEVSYNEQFF.

The chain combines TRBV11-2 with TRBJ1-6, with D possibly matching TRBD1 (5 bases). Trimming pared 3 bases from V and 8 bases from J, leaving 23 bases between. Germline V gene data show CDR1 as SGHAT and CDR2 as FQNNGV. The CDR3 length is 18 residues. The CDR3 region has the DNA TGTGCCAGCAGCTTGATGAGGGTCCCCACCAGGGCGGATTCACCCCTCCACTTT. It yields the protein CASSLMRVPTRADSPLHF.

The chain couples TRBV20-1 to TRBJ1-2; D gene ambiguous. Germline CDR1 DFQATT, CDR2 SNEGSKA (reference sequence). V dropped 3 bases and J dropped 2 bases, with 10 bases sitting between them. The CDR3 is 13 residues long. CDR3 nucleotides: TGCAGTGCTAGTACCCCGCCGAACTATGGCTACACCTTC. Translation: CSASTPPNYGYTF.

Of note for this clonotype: This CDR3 fails to terminate in the conserved phenylalanine or tryptophan, so it likely reflects a read error. No DNA is shown, since the ends of the CDR3 on it are uncertain; the CDR3 is the one TCRdb lists. This chain links TRBV20-1 with TRBJ2-7; the DNA was not compared with TRBD1, the D call given in the table. Germline CDR1 DFQATT, CDR2 SNEGSKA (reference sequence). The CDR3 extends over 13 residues, inclusive of both ends. This CDR3 reads CSARGRGTYEEYL.

This clonotype was observed many times. The rearrangement links TRBV7-9 to TRBJ2-7, with 8 positions matching TRBD1. Unmatched junction bases numbered 14, after V lost 4 bases and J lost 3 bases. The CDR3 length is 17 residues. Germline V gives CDR1 SEHNR, CDR2 FQNEAQ (reference sequence). The CDR3 loop reads CASSSRIGQGGSYEQYF. CDR3 bases: TGTGCCAGCAGCTCTAGGATCGGACAGGGAGGTAGCTACGAGCAGTACTTC.

This clonotype was counted only a few times. This chain joins TRBV9 and TRBJ2-3; 9 nucleotides match TRBD2. With V trimmed by 0 bases and J by 4 bases, 9 bases remained unmatched. Germline V gene sequence: CDR1 SGDLS, CDR2 YYNGEE. There are 17 residues in the CDR3. The chain's CDR3 is CASSVATSGSISDTQYF. The DNA for the CDR3 is TGTGCCAGCAGCGTAGCAACTAGCGGGTCGATCTCAGATACGCAGTATTTT.

In this sample, this clonotype turned up many times. The chain joins TRBV28 to TRBJ1-1; D unclear. V lost 1 base and J 1 base, leaving 7 bases between the germline ends. Looked up from germline, CDR1 is MDHEN and CDR2 is SYDVKM. The CDR3 sequence is 14 residues long. The CDR3 is CASSLYLGNTEAFF. The CDR3 region has the DNA TGTGCCAGCAGTTTATACTTGGGGAACACTGAAGCTTTCTTT. The whole variable domain, filled in from reference TRBV28 and TRBJ1-1, reads DVKVTQSSRYLVKRTGEKVFLECVQDMDHENMFWYRQDPGLGLRLIYFSYDVKMKEKGDIPEGYSVSREKKERFSLILESASTNQTSMYLCASSLYLGNTEAFFGQGTRLTVV.

This clonotype turned up a few times. V gene TRBV7-8 combines with J gene TRBJ2-7; TRBD2 aligns across 7 bases. Germline CDR1 reads SGHVS; CDR2 reads FQNEAQ. The CDR3 totals 17 residues. This CDR3 is CVLNKIPTSRNPYEQYF. CDR3 in DNA: TGTGTCCTGAACAAGATTCCGACTAGCCGTAACCCCTACGAGCAGTACTTC.